Described below is a single T cell receptor (beta chain) sequence and its context. Its target is unknown. The data are from a study of cytomegalovirus exposure and HLA in healthy donors. The study ran its PCR with 60 Vbeta and 13 Jbeta primers. Method: immunoSEQ multiplex PCR; TCRdb's copy keeps in-frame clones and lacks some. The sample has 200,000 to 250,000 clones. CDR1 is MDHEN, CDR2 SYDVKM, per germline. The ends lost 5 bases at V and 1 base at J; junction bases unmatched: 16. The CDR3 consists of 20 residues. Findings and caveats of the study: As a later analysis revealed, most CMV-associated TCR beta chains appeared HLA-restricted. Associated with cytomegalovirus, according to the listing, were 170 or so TCR beta chains.

The sample comprised PBMCs. The chain links TRBV28 to TRBJ1-5, with 11 bases that match TRBD1. The sequence derives from a woman aged 25 to 39 in good health and CMV-seropositive. This CDR3 is CASSGPDRGRRVPSNQPQHF. CDR3 nucleotide sequence: TGTGCCAGCAGTGGGCCGGACAGGGGGCGACGGGTCCCGAGCAATCAGCCCCAGCATTTT.